The next 10 T cell receptor beta chains were all read from a single sample in a study of OX40 agonist ivuxolimab in advanced cancers. Produced via immunoSEQ multiplex PCR; TCRdb's table is partial and in-frame only. The sample comprises 90,000 or so clones, about 91% of which are singletons, and around 2.5% rests with the top ten. Material: CD4+ or CD8+ T cells sorted from blood, obtained in a trial of the OX40 agonist ivuxolimab. The receptors shown here come from an adult with an advanced solid tumor such as melanoma, head and neck, liver or kidney cancer.

J is TRBJ2-1 and V is TRBV5-1; D not certain. The CDR3 has 12 residues. The germline V gene encodes CDR1 SGHRS and CDR2 YFSETQ. Trimming removed 1 base at V and 5 bases at J, with 4 bases between. CDR3 in amino acids: CASSLSHNEQFF. CDR3 coding DNA: TGCGCCAGCAGCTTGAGCCACAATGAGCAGTTCTTC.

V gene TRBV5-1 combines with J gene TRBJ2-1; no clear D. Between the trimmed V and J ends, which lost 7 bases and 4 bases, there was a span of 21 bases. Germline assignment: CDR1 SGHRS and CDR2 YFSETQ. The CDR3 has 16 residues. The CDR3 spells CASGWKGFDPYNEQFF. As DNA, the CDR3 is TGCGCCAGCGGGTGGAAGGGATTCGACCCTTACAATGAGCAGTTCTTC.

The rearrangement links TRBV9 to TRBJ1-3; D not certain. The CDR3 is made up of 13 amino acids. V was cut by 6 bases and J by 7 bases, with 14 bases left in between. Germline V gene lookup returns CDR1 SGDLS and CDR2 YYNGEE. In DNA, the CDR3 is TGTGCCAGCAAGGACCCGAATGTGAACACCATATATTTT. Translating gives CASKDPNVNTIYF.

CDR3 coding DNA: TGCGCCAGCAGTTCTGGGACAGTTACCTACGAGCAGTACTTC. Its translation is CASSSGTVTYEQYF. The gene calls are TRBV10-2 and TRBJ2-7; 7 nucleotides agree with TRBD1. The CDR3 sequence is 14 residues long. V lost 5 bases, J lost 2 bases, and 6 bases stayed unmatched. Germline CDR1 and CDR2: WSHSY and SAAADI.

J is TRBJ2-5 and V is TRBV7-9; TRBD2 matches at 10 bases. The length of the CDR3 is 15 residues. Unmatched junction bases numbered 8, after V lost 5 bases and J lost 5 bases. The V gene's germline CDR1 is SEHNR and CDR2 FQNEAQ (reference sequence). The CDR3 sequence: CASSRPAGGKETQYF. Here the CDR3 DNA reads TGTGCCAGCAGCCGACCAGCGGGAGGGAAGGAGACCCAGTACTTC.

This chain connects TRBV5-4 to TRBJ2-3; D is possibly TRBD2 (6 bases). CDR3 length: 15 amino acids. V shed 2 bases and J shed 3 bases, with 13 bases lying between them. Germline CDR1 SGHNT, CDR2 YYREEE (reference sequence). The CDR3 sequence is CASSLAGVGTDTQYF. Written as DNA, the CDR3 is TGTGCCAGCAGCTTAGCGGGTGTGGGGACAGATACGCAGTATTTT.

The V and J genes are TRBV10-2 and TRBJ2-2; 9 bases are a match to TRBD1. Trimming removed 2 bases from V and 7 bases from J; junction bases left unmatched: 11. Germline V lookup: CDR1 WSHSY, CDR2 SAAADI. The CDR3 has 17 residues. The CDR3 sequence: CASSEPWRDRAGGELFF. CDR3 DNA sequence: TGCGCCAGCAGTGAGCCTTGGCGGGACAGGGCCGGCGGGGAGCTGTTTTTT.

The chain combines TRBV5-1 with TRBJ2-5; D might be TRBD1 or TRBD2, each matching 5 bases. The CDR3 has 14 amino acids. V was cut by 4 bases and J by 4 bases, with 14 bases left in between. From germline, CDR1 is SGHRS and CDR2 YFSETQ. The CDR3 here is CASSLITGGETQYF. As DNA, the CDR3 is TGCGCCAGCAGCCTGATTACAGGAGGAGAGACCCAGTACTTC. The variable domain in full, completed from reference TRBV5-1 and TRBJ2-5, reads KAGVTQTPRYLIKTRGQQVTLSCSPISGHRSVSWYQQTPGQGLQFLFEYFSETQRNKGNFPGRFSGRQFSNSRSEMNVSTLELGDSALYLCASSLITGGETQYFGPGTRLLVL.

The chain links TRBV6-1 to TRBJ2-7; D uncertain. There are 13 residues in the CDR3. The germline CDR1 and CDR2 sequences are MNHNS and SASEGT. V dropped 4 bases and J dropped 4 bases, with 11 bases sitting between them. CDR3 protein: CASSVGRFYEQYF. The CDR3 nucleotides are TGTGCCAGCAGTGTAGGGCGTTTTTACGAGCAGTACTTC.

V and J are TRBV18 and TRBJ1-2; D gene unclear. V lost 0 bases to trimming and J lost 2 bases, with 7 bases between them. CDR3 length equals 14 residues. Germline V gives CDR1 KGHSH, CDR2 LQKENI. CDR3 region: CASSPPAPNYGYTF. CDR3 coding DNA: TGTGCCAGCTCACCACCGGCCCCAAACTATGGCTACACCTTC.